This TCR beta chain emerged from a study of human T cells and chemical hapten exposure listed by TCRdb under 2021. Study-wide context: For sensitization, 2% DPC in acetone was applied to a roughly 2 cm by roughly 2 cm area of upper inner arm skin. Throughout the study period of around 25 weeks, patients also received therapeutic DPC doses to the scalp every week. Patch testing was performed on the upper back with Finn chambers containing 0.01% DPC, and the patch tests were scored after 6 days according to International Contact Dermatitis Research Group standards. The patient cohort, mostly female, included alopecia areata with under or over 50% scalp involvement, alopecia totalis and alopecia universalis. Libraries were combined into a pool for sequencing, and differences in TCR yield between samples came mainly from small differences in library volumes within the pool. In alopecia patients, the study followed how the peripheral blood TCR repertoire changed in vivo over primary and secondary sensitization to diphenylcyclopropenone (DPC), a hapten. Blood samples were taken from patients before sensitization (week 0) and then at 2, 6 and about 24 weeks after DPC sensitization. Approximately 28 alopecia patients provided blood for TCR sequencing at one to four time points (pre-sensitization, 2, 6 and 24 weeks).

About this clonotype itself: Its antigen remains undetermined. Per-base qualities were not stored, and no clone one base away is much larger.

The CDR3, from cysteine to phenylalanine, totals 15 residues. Only the CDR3 portion is preserved as DNA: 45 bases, with reading frame beginning at the first base. Relative to germline, V is 0 bases shorter and J is 3 bases shorter, with 11 bases between their ends. The germline V gene gives CDR1 as LGHNA and CDR2 as YNFKEQ. Study-level results and caveats: Patch test score was positively correlated with the number of PT1 expanded TCRs, with significance at thresholds 8, 16 and 32 but not at 4. Repeated subsampling changed both the strength of the expansion versus patch-test correlation and the threshold at which the correlation became significant. Expanded TCRs formed significantly more large CDR3 similarity clusters than pre-sensitization or healthy control sets, consistent with antigen-driven responses. Because all patients had alopecia, a presumed autoimmune disease, the immune response of the patients might differ from that of healthy individuals. No change with DPC sensitization was found in the number of TCRs above 1 in 1000 frequency, and no evidence of global repertoire structure alterations was found.

Taken with the paper, the label for time point translates to: patch test 2, 6 weeks after DPC sensitization. The sample's treatment or condition label is to be understood as: therapeutic diphenylcyclopropenone sensitization with weekly scalp DPC. Blood at each patch-test visit was drawn before the patch test was applied. Patients were eligible if aged 18 to 70, diagnosed with alopecia and judged suitable for DPC therapy, and pregnant patients were excluded. Total RNA was extracted from unfractionated whole blood that had been collected in Tempus Blood RNA tubes. Libraries were built with RACE. For sequencing, a NextSeq 500 was employed. During library preparation, unique molecular identifiers were attached to individual cDNA molecules so that TCRs could be counted in a quantitative, reproducible way. Both TCR alpha and TCR beta chains were sequenced from each blood RNA sample. The paper's data handling went like this. A median of approximately 100,000 TCRs per sample was observed, with a range of about 23,224 to 750,000. The Decombinator software suite was used to annotate the V, J and CDR3 of the TCR reads. To make PS versus PT1 abundance plots, every sample was subsampled to the same number of TCRs (28,000). TCRs were defined as expanded if absent before sensitization and observed at least eight times at the 2-week time point. The public reads were reanalyzed by TCRdb: fastp trimming at Q25, MiXCR alignment, in-frame beta chains only. Entries are consolidated by CDR3 protein sequence, retaining the most common genes and DNA. V and J calls and clone size were set by TCRdb, not the authors. This sample gives 100,000 or so distinct CDR3 sequences in total; over 7.5% of them show up just once. 2% to 2.5% of the sample is taken by the ten largest.

This sequence uses TRBV4-2 and TRBJ2-5; the D segment may tentatively be TRBD1 or TRBD2, each giving 5 matched bases. The receptor's source is a woman in her thirties or forties with alopecia areata. Some clones in this sample may be carry-over from other donors' samples. The sample here was whole blood, taken in connection with sensitization to the hapten diphenylcyclopropenone (DPC). The DNA sequence follows: TGTGCCAGCAGCCAAGACGGGGACGGGGAAGAGACCCAGTACTTC. The encoded protein is CASSQDGDGEETQYF.